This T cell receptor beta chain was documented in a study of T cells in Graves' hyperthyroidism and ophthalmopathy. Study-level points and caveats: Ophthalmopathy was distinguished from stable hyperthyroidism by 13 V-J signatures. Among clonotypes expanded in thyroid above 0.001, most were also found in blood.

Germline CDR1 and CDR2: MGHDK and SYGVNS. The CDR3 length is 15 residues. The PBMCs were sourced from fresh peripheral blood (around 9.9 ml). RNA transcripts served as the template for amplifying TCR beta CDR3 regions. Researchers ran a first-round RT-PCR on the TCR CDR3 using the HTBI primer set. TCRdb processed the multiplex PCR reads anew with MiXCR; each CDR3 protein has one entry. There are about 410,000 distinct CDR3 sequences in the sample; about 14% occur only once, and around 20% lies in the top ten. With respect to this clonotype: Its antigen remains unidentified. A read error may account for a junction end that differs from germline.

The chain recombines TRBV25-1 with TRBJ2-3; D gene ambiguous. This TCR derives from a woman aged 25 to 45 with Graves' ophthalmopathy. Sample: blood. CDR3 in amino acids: CASSENPLRTYTQYF. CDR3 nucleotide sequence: TGTGCCAGCAGTGAAAACCCCCTCCGCACATATACGCAGTATTTT.